The table lists the clone carrying this TCR beta chain with a count of one. What it recognizes is unknown. Amplification used 60 Vbeta primers and 13 Jbeta primers. Profiled with immunoSEQ multiplex PCR; TCRdb holds only in-frame clones, not every one. This table has fewer than 250,000 clones, roughly three quarters appearing once. The data belong to a study of cytomegalovirus exposure and HLA in healthy donors. At the level of the study: Caucasian-associated ancestry cluster membership applied to approximately 80% of around 400 genotyped donors. General study findings and limits: Reportedly, a later analysis found an Asian-associated ancestry cluster had fewer N-insertions than the approximately 670-donor mean.

V dropped 5 bases and J dropped 0 bases, with 5 bases sitting between them. CDR3 length: 13 residues. The germline CDR1 and CDR2 sequences are SEHNR and FQNEAQ (reference sequence). The source material was PBMCs. The chain recombines TRBV7-9 with TRBJ2-4; weak D call: TRBD2 (5 bases). The sequence derives from a woman aged 18-35 years in good health and CMV-seronegative. The CDR3 here is CASSRGAKNIQYF. CDR3 bases: TGTGCCAGCAGCCGGGGAGCCAAAAACATTCAGTACTTC.